The T cell receptor beta chain described here comes from a study of blood T cell repertoires in COVID-19. Study-wide context: Donors in the United States, Italy and Spain gave samples during acute or convalescent COVID-19. From T cells, B-cell-depleted T cells, or PBMCs came the material, which was cDNA or gDNA.

The CDR3 runs to 16 residues. Germline V gene data show CDR1 as GTSNPN and CDR2 as SVGIG (reference sequence). The ends lost 4 bases at V and 6 bases at J; junction bases unmatched: 13. Source study methods: The authors estimated nucleated cell counts from reference gene primer amplification. Clones were read by immunoSEQ multiplex PCR, and TCRdb kept only the in-frame ones, dropping some. That table furnishes V, J and clone size, whereas the DNA furnished D and trimming. The data contain approximately 470,000 clones, 80% to 90% of them singletons. This clonotype originated in a human donor in a cohort sampled during active COVID-19. Material: peripheral blood. The chain couples TRBV30 to TRBJ2-3, with 10 bases identical to TRBD2. CDR3: CAWTSRSGRALDTQYF. CDR3 nucleotides: TGTGCCTGGACCTCGCGAAGCGGGAGGGCCTTGGATACGCAGTATTTT.